This is a list of T cell receptor beta chains from one sample in a study of blood T cell repertoires in COVID-19. Sequenced by immunoSEQ multiplex PCR; TCRdb stores in-frame clones only, minus some. The data hold approximately 320,000 clones, with approximately 89% observed a single time. The sequenced sample consisted of peripheral blood. These receptors originate from a woman aged 25 to 39 with COVID-19, enrolled during active disease. CDR3s include the opening cysteine and the closing phenylalanine or tryptophan. A D gene is named only where the DNA matches it firmly. Size is stated for part of the rows, as once, few or many counts, or as a class when the clone is expanded.

>TRBD2|TRBJ2-3|TRBV11-2|NA
TGTGCCAGCAGCCCCCGGGGGGGATGGGCGCAGTATTTT
CASSPRGGWAQYF
>NA|TRBJ1-2|TRBV16|NA
TGTGCCAGCAGCCAATCAGGGGCCAACTATGGCTACACCTTC
CASSQSGANYGYTF
>TRBD1|TRBJ1-2|TRBV5-1|NA
TGCGCCAGCAGGGACCGGGACAGGGTCGTCGGGGACTATGGCTACACCTTC
CASRDRDRVVGDYGYTF
>NA|TRBJ1-2|TRBV7-9|NA
TGTGCCAGCAGCTACGCGGGGACGGACTATGGCTACACCTTC
CASSYAGTDYGYTF
>TRBD2|TRBJ2-3|TRBV27|NA
TGTGCCAGCAGGGGAAGGGGTAGCGGGGATGCCACAGATACGCAGTATTTT
CASRGRGSGDATDTQYF
>NA|TRBJ1-2|TRBV6-5|NA
TGTGCCAGCGGCACAGGTAAACTGGCTAACTATGGCTACACCTTC
CASGTGKLANYGYTF
>NA|TRBJ1-5|TRBV5-6|NA
TGTGCCAGCAGCTTGGCCGGGGGGAAGGGTCAGCCCCAGCATTTT
CASSLAGGKGQPQHF
>TRBD2|TRBJ2-5|TRBV11-1|NA
TGTGCCAGCAGCTTAGCCGCAGGACTAGAAGTCCCCCTTGGGGAGACCCAGTACTTC
CASSLAAGLEVPLGETQYF
>TRBD1|TRBJ1-6|TRBV3-1/TRBV3-2|NA
TGTGCCAGCAGCCAAGGGGGGACAGGGTTCCTTCTTAATTCACCCCTCCACTTT
CASSQGGTGFLLNSPLHF
>NA|TRBJ2-7|TRBV6-1|NA
TGTGCCAGCAGTGAACCCGCTACCTACGAGCAGTACTTC
CASSEPATYEQYF
>NA|TRBJ2-3|TRBV2|NA
TGTGCCAGCAGAACGGGGGGCGATACGCAGTATTTT
CASRTGGDTQYF
>TRBD1|TRBJ1-5|TRBV27|NA
TGTGCCAGCAGTCGACAGGGAACCTTCAATCAGCCCCAGCATTTT
CASSRQGTFNQPQHF
>NA|TRBJ1-6|TRBV19|NA
TGTGCCACCTACCCGGGAAATAATTCACCCCTCCACTTT
CATYPGNNSPLHF
>TRBD1|TRBJ2-1|TRBV5-5|NA
TGTGCCAGCAGCTTCCGGGACAGGGGATACAATGAGCAGTTCTTC
CASSFRDRGYNEQFF
>TRBD1|TRBJ1-4|TRBV27|once
TGTGCCAGCAGTAGGGGACAGGGACCTGCAACTAATGAAAAACTGTTTTTT
CASSRGQGPATNEKLFF
>NA|TRBJ1-2|TRBV18|NA
TGTGCCAGCTCACCAAATCGGCCCCAGGGAGGGAACTATGGCTACACCTTC
CASSPNRPQGGNYGYTF
>TRBD2|TRBJ2-1|TRBV7-2|NA
TGTGCCAGCAGCGCTAGCGGGGGGGCCTACAATGAGCAGTTCTTC
CASSASGGAYNEQFF
>TRBD1|TRBJ1-2|TRBV29-1|NA
TGCAGCGTTGAAAACCCAGGGGGCATACGGGCCCACTATGGCTACACCTTC
CSVENPGGIRAHYGYTF
>TRBD1|TRBJ1-4|TRBV7-9|once
TGTGCCAGCACTCGACAGGGAGACCCTAATGAAAAACTGTTTTTT
CASTRQGDPNEKLFF
>TRBD1|TRBJ1-6|TRBV7-9|NA
TGTGCCAGCAGCCGACAGGGGGCGAATAATTCACCCCTCCACTTT
CASSRQGANNSPLHF
>NA|TRBJ1-1|TRBV2|NA
TGTGCCAGCAGTATCTCGGCAGGGTGGAACACTGAAGCTTTCTTT
CASSISAGWNTEAFF
>NA|TRBJ2-2|TRBV11-2|NA
TGTGCCAGCAGCACAGATCACACCGGGGAGCTGTTTTTT
CASSTDHTGELFF
>TRBD1|TRBJ2-3|TRBV5-5|NA
TGTGCCAGCACCCAGGGACAGGGAACAGATACGCAGTATTTT
CASTQGQGTDTQYF
>TRBD2|TRBJ2-2|TRBV24-1|NA
TGTGCCACCAGTGAAAATAGCGGGGGGGTCACCGGGGAGCTGTTTTTT
CATSENSGGVTGELFF
>NA|TRBJ1-5|TRBV6-5|once
TGTGCCAGCAGGCCCCCGGGGGATCAGCCCCAGCATTTT
CASRPPGDQPQHF
>TRBD1|TRBJ1-4|TRBV5-1|once
TGCGCCAGCACAAAAGACGGGACAGGGAGCGAAAAACTGTTTTTT
CASTKDGTGSEKLFF
>NA|TRBJ2-2|TRBV24-1|NA
TGTGCCACCAGTGATTCGGAAGACCGCGGCACCGGGGAGCTGTTTTTT
CATSDSEDRGTGELFF
>NA|TRBJ2-5|TRBV28|NA
TGTGCCAGCCGGGACATAACAGGCCAAGAGACCCAGTACTTC
CASRDITGQETQYF
>NA|TRBJ2-2|TRBV13|NA
TGTGCCAGCAGCTTAGGTGGGGGGACCGGGGAGCTGTTTTTT
CASSLGGGTGELFF
>NA|TRBJ1-2|TRBV15|once
TGTGCCACCGCAAGTATGGGCCATAACCCCTATGGCTACACCTTC
CATASMGHNPYGYTF
>NA|TRBJ1-6|TRBV3-1/TRBV3-2|NA
TGTGCCAGCAGCCAAACGACAGGAAATTCACCCCTCCACTTT
CASSQTTGNSPLHF
>NA|TRBJ2-1|TRBV5-6|NA
TGTGCCAGCATTCAGGGCTCCTACAATGAGCAGTTCTTC
CASIQGSYNEQFF
>TRBD1|TRBJ2-7|TRBV10-3|NA
TGTGCCATCAGTGAGCCGACAGGGGACTACGAGCAGTACTTC
CAISEPTGDYEQYF
>NA|TRBJ2-7|TRBV12-3/TRBV12-4|NA
TGTGCCAGCCGGGGTGTCACCTACGAGCAGTACTTC
CASRGVTYEQYF
>TRBD1|TRBJ2-2|TRBV29-1|NA
TGCAGCGTTAGGGACAGGGGGCGGGGAGCGAACACCGGGGAGCTGTTTTTT
CSVRDRGRGANTGELFF
>NA|TRBJ1-5|TRBV10-2|NA
TGCGCCACCGGACGCGGGGATCCGAATCAGCCCCAGCATTTT
CATGRGDPNQPQHF
>TRBD1|TRBJ1-1|TRBV18|NA
TGTGCCAGCTCCTCAAAATCCGGGACAGGGAATACTGAAGCTTTCTTT
CASSSKSGTGNTEAFF
>NA|TRBJ1-1|TRBV18|few
TGTGCCAGCTCACCAAACTCGAACACTGAAGCTTTCTTT
CASSPNSNTEAFF
>NA|TRBJ2-4|TRBV29-1|NA
TGCAGCGTTAGTCTATTGCTCAAAAACATTCAGTACTTC
CSVSLLLKNIQYF
>NA|TRBJ1-2|TRBV19|NA
TGTGCCAGTAGTACCTATCGCTATGGCTACACCTTC
CASSTYRYGYTF
>TRBD2|TRBJ2-1|TRBV10-3|NA
TGTGCCATCAGTGAGTCGACCGGGGGGATGTGGGAGCAGTTCTTC
CAISESTGGMWEQFF
>TRBD2|TRBJ2-1|TRBV10-3|NA
TGTGCCACCGCCGGGACTAGCGGTGCCAATGAGCAGTTCTTC
CATAGTSGANEQFF